These 32 T cell receptor beta chains were all obtained from the same sample, sequenced in a study of shared clonotypes between healthy human individuals (TCRdb year 2020). The protocol used for the library was the immunoSEQ multiplex PCR assay. TCRdb provides this immuneACCESS table in a form limited to in-frame rearrangements. Some clones are lacking; in checked studies, under half of them reflect an unresolved V gene, and why the rest are absent is not known. This sample has 450,000 to 500,000 clones in its table, and 79% of those were observed once. The ten top clones hold 9.5% to 15% of the sample. Sample: PBMCs. The receptors were sampled from a woman aged 40 to 50 in good health. Some clones in this sample may be carry-over from other donors' samples.

This clone was observed once. The chain employs TRBV2 and TRBJ1-2; TRBD1 aligns across 9 bases. The germline V gene encodes CDR1 SNHLY and CDR2 FYNNEI. The CDR3 totals 11 residues. Unmatched junction bases numbered 11, after V lost 10 bases and J lost 14 bases. This CDR3 is CATRGDREWTF. The CDR3 nucleotides are TGTGCCACCCGGGGGGACAGGGAGTGGACCTTC. Together with reference TRBV2 and TRBJ1-2, the CDR3 gives the full variable domain: EPEVTQTPSHQVTQMGQEVILRCVPISNHLYFYWYRQILGQKVEFLVSFYNNEISEKSEIFDDQFSVERPDGSNFTLKIRSTKLEDSAMYFCATRGDREWTFGSGTRLTVV.

This sequence joins TRBV6-1 and TRBJ2-1; 10 nucleotides match TRBD1. The CDR3 sequence is 15 residues long. V gave up 7 bases and J gave up 4 bases; unmatched junction bases: 7. Germline lookup yields CDR1 MNHNS and CDR2 SASEGT. The CDR3 nucleotides read TGTGCCAGCATTACCGGGACAGGGGTATACAATGAGCAGTTCTTC. This codes for CASITGTGVYNEQFF.

The V and J genes are TRBV28 and TRBJ2-7; D is perhaps TRBD1 (7 bases). The CDR3 sequence is 15 residues long. CDR1 is MDHEN and CDR2 is SYDVKM in the germline V gene. V was trimmed by 4 bases and J by 3 bases, leaving 16 bases between them. For the CDR3, the DNA is TGTGCCAGCAGTTCCCCGGGGCAGGGGGGCTACGAGCAGTACTTC. It codes for CASSSPGQGGYEQYF.

This chain connects TRBV7-2 to TRBJ2-7; maybe TRBD2 (5 bases). In germline, CDR1 is SGHTA, CDR2 FQGNSA. This CDR3 is built from 13 residues. Trimming took off 2 bases at V and 7 bases at J, with 12 bases between the two ends. For the CDR3, the DNA is TGTGCCAGCAGCTTAAGCGGTTTCGGGGAGCAGTACTTC. Its protein product is CASSLSGFGEQYF. Complete variable domain (other parts from reference TRBV7-2 and TRBJ2-7): GAGVSQSPSNKVTEKGKDVELRCDPISGHTALYWYRQSLGQGLEFLIYFQGNSAPDKSGLPSDRFSAERTGGSVSTLTIQRTQQEDSAVYLCASSLSGFGEQYFGPGTRLTVT.

The chain recombines TRBV28 with TRBJ1-5; D not resolved. CDR3 length: 14 amino acids. From germline, CDR1 is MDHEN and CDR2 SYDVKM. Trimming took off 3 bases at V and 4 bases at J, with 10 bases between the two ends. The CDR3 DNA follows: TGTGCCAGCAGTTTCCGGGCGACTAATCAGCCCCAGCATTTT. Translated: CASSFRATNQPQHF.

The chain uses TRBV7-9 and TRBJ2-5; perhaps TRBD1 as D (6 bases). This CDR3 is built from 15 residues. The germline gives CDR1 SEHNR, CDR2 FQNEAQ (reference sequence). The germline V and J ends were trimmed by 6 bases and 0 bases, with 14 bases remaining between them. CDR3 sequence reads: CASRAGTLDQETQYF. CDR3 in DNA: TGTGCCAGCAGGGCCGGGACACTCGACCAAGAGACCCAGTACTTC.

The V gene is TRBV19, the J gene TRBJ2-7, with no clear D. Trimming removed 5 bases at V and 3 bases at J, with 11 bases between. Per the germline V gene, CDR1 is LNHDA and CDR2 is SQIVND (reference sequence). The CDR3 spans 13 residues. Here the CDR3 DNA reads TGTGCCAGTAGTTTTTCTTTGGGCTACGAGCAGTACTTC. This translates into CASSFSLGYEQYF.

The chain links TRBV18 to TRBJ1-4; tentatively, D is TRBD1 (5 bases). Deletions cut 0 bases from V and 8 bases from J, with 13 bases between. The germline V gene encodes CDR1 KGHSH and CDR2 LQKENI. The CDR3 spans 15 residues. CDR3 sequence (DNA): TGTGCCAGCTCACCACCGTTCGGGGCTGGGGAAAAACTGTTTTTT. Translation: CASSPPFGAGEKLFF.

DNA for the CDR3: TGTGCCAGCTCACCAGTCCGGAATTCTGGAAACACCATATATTTT. Protein: CASSPVRNSGNTIYF. This chain links TRBV18 with TRBJ1-3, with unresolved D. V shed 2 bases and J shed 1 base, with 9 bases lying between them. In germline, CDR1 is KGHSH, CDR2 LQKENI. CDR3 length equals 15 residues.

This clone is a singleton in its sample. The rearrangement uses TRBV6-6 and TRBJ2-3; 8 bases match TRBD1. The CDR3 extends over 15 amino acids. J gave up 5 bases and V 6 bases, and 10 bases lay outside the gene matches. Germline V gene lookup returns CDR1 MNHNY and CDR2 SVGAGI (reference sequence). The CDR3: CASRPSRDRGDTQYF. CDR3 coding DNA: TGTGCCAGCAGACCTTCTCGTGACAGGGGAGATACGCAGTATTTT.

V and J are TRBV7-9 and TRBJ1-1; TRBD1 is a possible D gene (5 bases). The CDR3 loop spans 16 amino acids. The germline CDR1 and CDR2 sequences are SEHNR and FQNEAQ (reference sequence). Trimming removed 5 bases at V and 4 bases at J, with 20 bases between. The CDR3 reads CASSRRGQGGVTEAFF. The CDR3 bases are TGTGCCAGCAGCCGACGAGGGCAGGGTGGTGTCACTGAAGCTTTCTTT.

The chain recombines TRBV19 with TRBJ2-3; D remains ambiguous. Per the germline V gene, CDR1 is LNHDA and CDR2 is SQIVND (reference sequence). This CDR3 contains 14 residues. Trimming stripped 5 bases from V and 0 bases from J, with 9 bases between. CDR3 region: CASSLTFSTDTQYF. CDR3 DNA: TGTGCCAGTAGTTTGACGTTTAGCACAGATACGCAGTATTTT.

The chain joins TRBV7-3 to TRBJ2-1, with 9 bases identical to TRBD2. Losses at the gene ends were 4 bases for V and 0 bases for J; bases not matched to a gene: 10. CDR1 is SGHTA, CDR2 FQGTGA, per germline. This CDR3 is built from 18 residues. This chain's CDR3 is CASSWAGGPSSSYNEQFF. As DNA, the CDR3 is TGTGCCAGCAGCTGGGCGGGAGGGCCCTCTAGCTCCTACAATGAGCAGTTCTTC.

This chain joins TRBV6-1 and TRBJ2-5; D is possibly TRBD2 (5 bases). The germline V and J ends were trimmed by 7 bases and 5 bases, with 17 bases remaining between them. The CDR3 totals 14 residues. Germline CDR1 reads MNHNS; CDR2 reads SASEGT. CDR3 nucleotides: TGTGCCAGCACTACCTTAACCTGGAGGGAGACCCAGTACTTC. Protein sequence: CASTTLTWRETQYF.

The V gene is TRBV5-4, the J gene TRBJ1-2; D remains unclear. The CDR3 extends over 15 amino acids. The germline V gene has CDR1 SGHNT and CDR2 YYREEE (reference sequence). With 0 bases removed from V and 0 bases from J, the gap between germline ends came to 9 bases. The CDR3 sequence is CASSLAGSANYGYTF. The CDR3 DNA reads TGTGCCAGCAGCTTGGCCGGGAGTGCTAACTATGGCTACACCTTC. Combining the CDR3 with reference TRBV5-4 and TRBJ1-2 gives the whole variable domain ETGVTQSPTHLIKTRGQQVTLRCSSQSGHNTVSWYQQALGQGPQFIFQYYREEENGRGNFPPRFSGLQFPNYSSELNVNALELDDSALYLCASSLAGSANYGYTFGSGTRLTVV.

Regarding this clone: The sample carries other DNA sequences with the same CDR3. V is TRBV7-3 and J is TRBJ2-1; TRBD2 matches 8 bases. This CDR3 is built from 14 residues. The V and J ends lost 0 bases and 5 bases, in that order; junction bases with no gene match: 0. Germline loops: CDR1 SGHTA, CDR2 FQGTGA. The CDR3 coding sequence is TGTGCCAGCAGCTTAACTAGCGGGAACAATGAGCAGTTCTTC. This codes for CASSLTSGNNEQFF.

V is TRBV7-3 and J is TRBJ2-1, with TRBD1 matching 9 bases. Germline loops: CDR1 SGHTA, CDR2 FQGTGA. The V gene end was trimmed by 5 bases and the J gene end by 8 bases; junction bases not matched to a gene: 10. This CDR3 has 15 residues. CDR3 amino acids: CASSERGTGYDEQFF. Here the CDR3 DNA reads TGTGCCAGCAGCGAAAGGGGGACAGGGTACGATGAGCAGTTCTTC. Full variable domain (outside the CDR3, taken from reference TRBV7-3 and TRBJ2-1): GAGVSQTPSNKVTEKGKYVELRCDPISGHTALYWYRQSLGQGPEFLIYFQGTGAADDSGLPNDRFFAVRPEGSVSTLKIQRTERGDSAVYLCASSERGTGYDEQFFGPGTRLTVL.

This chain links TRBV28 with TRBJ2-1; TRBD2 agrees at 12 bases. Germline CDR1 MDHEN, CDR2 SYDVKM. The CDR3 covers 17 residues. V was clipped by 6 bases and J by 2 bases; unmatched bases: 8. In DNA, the CDR3 is TGTGCCAGCAGCCCTCCCCGGACTAGCGGGACCTACAATGAGCAGTTCTTC. This sequence encodes CASSPPRTSGTYNEQFF.

This rearrangement joins TRBV7-9 to TRBJ1-3, with D perhaps matching TRBD1 (6 bases). The V gene's germline CDR1 is SEHNR and CDR2 FQNEAQ (reference sequence). V was shortened by 5 bases and J by 4 bases, with 12 bases between the two germline ends. This CDR3 is 14 amino acids long. In nucleotides, the CDR3 is TGTGCCAGCAGCCAGGACAGCGGCGGAAACACCATATATTTT. Encoded protein: CASSQDSGGNTIYF.

This clone was seen at least ten times. The V gene is TRBV4-3, the J gene TRBJ2-7, with TRBD1 identical over 7 bases. In germline, CDR1 is LGHNA, CDR2 YSLEER. CDR3 length equals 15 residues. V lost 0 bases to trimming and J lost 4 bases; unmatched junction nucleotides: 6. CDR3 amino acids: CASSQETGNLYEQYF. CDR3 DNA sequence: TGCGCCAGCAGCCAAGAGACAGGGAATCTATACGAGCAGTACTTC.

V and J are TRBV28 and TRBJ2-7; D may correspond to TRBD1 or TRBD2 (5 bases each). This CDR3 is 14 amino acids long. The germline gives CDR1 MDHEN, CDR2 SYDVKM. V was shortened by 3 bases and J by 5 bases, with 14 bases between the two germline ends. CDR3 coding DNA: TGTGCCAGCAGTTTGTCAGGGAGTGTTAACGAGCAGTACTTC. Translating gives CASSLSGSVNEQYF.

The rearrangement joins TRBV6-1 to TRBJ2-1; 13 positions match TRBD2. Germline CDR1 reads MNHNS; CDR2 reads SASEGT. The ends lost 9 bases at V and 15 bases at J; junction bases unmatched: 8. CDR3 length: 12 residues. In nucleotides, the CDR3 is TGTGCCAGTCGGACTAGCGGGAGTTCTCTGTTCTTC. As protein: CASRTSGSSLFF.

Only a few counts were recorded for this clone. The chain joins TRBV5-8 to TRBJ2-5, with D perhaps matching TRBD2 (5 bases). The closer fit of TRBJ2-7 to the DNA end suggests the J call may be wrong. In germline, CDR1 is SGHTS, CDR2 YDEGEE. CDR3 size: 13 residues. Written as DNA, the CDR3 is TGTGCCAGCAAGGAACGGGGAGTCTACGAGCAGTACTTC. It encodes CASKERGVYEQYF.

This rearrangement joins TRBV7-2 to TRBJ2-7, with D maybe TRBD1 (6 bases). V shed 5 bases and J shed 3 bases, with 14 bases lying between them. Germline assignment: CDR1 SGHTA and CDR2 FQGNSA. The CDR3 totals 14 residues. The CDR3 DNA is TGTGCCAGCAGCCCGACAGGAGCTATCTACGAGCAGTACTTC. It encodes CASSPTGAIYEQYF. Together with reference TRBV7-2 and TRBJ2-7, the CDR3 gives the full variable domain: GAGVSQSPSNKVTEKGKDVELRCDPISGHTALYWYRQSLGQGLEFLIYFQGNSAPDKSGLPSDRFSAERTGGSVSTLTIQRTQQEDSAVYLCASSPTGAIYEQYFGPGTRLTVT.

The J gene is TRBJ2-5, the V gene TRBV5-1, with D possibly TRBD2 on 6 matching bases. The CDR3 is made up of 13 amino acids. The V and J ends lost 3 bases and 1 base respectively, with 7 bases between them. Germline V gene data show CDR1 as SGHRS and CDR2 as YFSETQ. The CDR3 spells CASSSEGQETQYF. CDR3 sequence (DNA): TGCGCCAGCAGCTCGGAGGGCCAAGAGACCCAGTACTTC.

This chain links TRBV27 with TRBJ1-2; D might be TRBD1 (5 bases). Germline loops: CDR1 MNHEY, CDR2 SMNVEV (reference sequence). Trimming left V 8 bases short and J 7 bases short, with 17 bases between. The CDR3 covers 13 residues. The CDR3 here is CASGISGLGGYTF. The CDR3 nucleotides read TGTGCCAGCGGGATCTCAGGGTTAGGTGGCTACACCTTC.

This CDR3 reads CASSLDPREGRGNQPQHF. For the CDR3, the DNA is TGTGCCAGCAGCTTAGACCCTCGGGAGGGTAGGGGGAATCAGCCCCAGCATTTT. This rearrangement joins TRBV7-8 to TRBJ1-5; tentatively, D is TRBD1 (6 bases). The CDR3 is 18 amino acids. V gave up 1 base and J gave up 4 bases, with 20 bases separating them. From germline, CDR1 is SGHVS and CDR2 FQNEAQ.

As concerns this clone: Within the sample, other DNA sequences also encode this same CDR3. The J gene is TRBJ2-1, the V gene TRBV18, with unresolved D. Germline CDR1 and CDR2: KGHSH and LQKENI. V dropped 3 bases and J dropped 8 bases, with 8 bases sitting between them. CDR3 length equals 12 residues. The DNA of the CDR3 is TGTGCCAGCTCACCCTCTAGTGATGAGCAGTTCTTC. It specifies CASSPSSDEQFF. Supplemented by reference TRBV18 and TRBJ2-1, the full variable domain reads NAGVMQNPRHLVRRRGQEARLRCSPMKGHSHVYWYRQLPEEGLKFMVYLQKENIIDESGMPKERFSAEFPKEGPSILRIQQVVRGDSAAYFCASSPSSDEQFFGPGTRLTVL.

This rearrangement joins TRBV7-2 to TRBJ2-1, with 7 positions matching TRBD2. The CDR3 has 14 amino acids. The V and J ends lost 4 bases and 15 bases, in that order; junction bases with no gene match: 15. From germline, CDR1 is SGHTA and CDR2 FQGNSA. The CDR3 is CASSSGTTTPIGFF. As DNA, the CDR3 is TGTGCCAGCAGCTCCGGGACTACCACCCCTATTGGGTTCTTC.

J is TRBJ2-1 and V is TRBV7-8; D is unresolved. Germline V gene sequence: CDR1 SGHVS, CDR2 FQNEAQ. This CDR3 contains 15 residues. Trimming left V 5 bases short and J 5 bases short, with 16 bases between. CDR3 region: CASSPLEGLNNEQFF. CDR3 coding DNA: TGTGCCAGCAGCCCTCTAGAAGGCCTAAACAATGAGCAGTTCTTC. Full variable domain (rest looked up from reference TRBV7-8 and TRBJ2-1): GAGVSQSPRYKVAKRGQDVALRCDPISGHVSLFWYQQALGQGPEFLTYFQNEAQLDKSGLPSDRFFAERPEGSVSTLKIQRTQQEDSAVYLCASSPLEGLNNEQFFGPGTRLTVL.

This chain links TRBV7-2 with TRBJ2-7; 10 bases line up with TRBD2. Per the germline V gene, CDR1 is SGHTA and CDR2 is FQGNSA. J gave up 1 base and V 1 base, and 4 bases lay outside the gene matches. The CDR3 consists of 16 residues. The chain's CDR3 is CASSLDSSGRSYEQYF. CDR3 in DNA: TGTGCCAGCAGCTTAGATTCTAGCGGGAGATCCTACGAGCAGTACTTC.

This chain links TRBV18 with TRBJ1-2; TRBD1 aligns across 7 bases. V lost 6 bases and J lost 0; bases outside the gene matches: 10. The CDR3 has 16 amino acids. CDR1 KGHSH and CDR2 LQKENI come from the germline V gene. The CDR3 spells CASSGRTGRTNYGYTF. The CDR3 coding sequence is TGTGCCAGCTCCGGTCGGACAGGACGAACTAACTATGGCTACACCTTC.